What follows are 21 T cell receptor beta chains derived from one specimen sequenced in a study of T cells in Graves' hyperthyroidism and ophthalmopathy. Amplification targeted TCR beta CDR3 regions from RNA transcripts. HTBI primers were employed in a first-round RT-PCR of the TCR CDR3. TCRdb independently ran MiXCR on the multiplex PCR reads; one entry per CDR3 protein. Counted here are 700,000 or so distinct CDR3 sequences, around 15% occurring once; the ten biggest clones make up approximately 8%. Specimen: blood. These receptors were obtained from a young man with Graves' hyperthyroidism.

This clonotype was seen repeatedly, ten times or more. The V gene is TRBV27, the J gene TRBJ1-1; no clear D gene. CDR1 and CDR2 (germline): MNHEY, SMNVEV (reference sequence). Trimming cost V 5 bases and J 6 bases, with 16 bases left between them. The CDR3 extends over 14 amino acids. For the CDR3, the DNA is TGTGCCAGCAGTCCCCCGGACCGAGGCGCTGAAGCTTTCTTT. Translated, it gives CASSPPDRGAEAFF.

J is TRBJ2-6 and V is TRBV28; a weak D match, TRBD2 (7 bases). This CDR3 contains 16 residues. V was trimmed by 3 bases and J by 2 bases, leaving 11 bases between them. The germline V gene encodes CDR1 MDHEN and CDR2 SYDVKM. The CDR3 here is CASSFTGRAGANVLTF. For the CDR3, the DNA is TGTGCCAGCAGTTTCACAGGGAGGGCTGGGGCCAACGTCCTGACTTTC.

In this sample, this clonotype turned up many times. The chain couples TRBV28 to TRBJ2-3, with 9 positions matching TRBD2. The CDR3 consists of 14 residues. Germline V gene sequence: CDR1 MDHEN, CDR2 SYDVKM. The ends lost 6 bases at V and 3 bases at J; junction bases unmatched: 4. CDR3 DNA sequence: TGTGCCAGCAGAGGAAGCGGGGGGACAGATACGCAGTATTTT. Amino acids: CASRGSGGTDTQYF.

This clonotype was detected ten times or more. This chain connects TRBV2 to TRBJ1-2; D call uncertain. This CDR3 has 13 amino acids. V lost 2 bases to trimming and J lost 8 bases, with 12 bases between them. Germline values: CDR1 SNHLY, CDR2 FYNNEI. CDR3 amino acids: CASSERELEGYTF. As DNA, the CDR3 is TGTGCCAGCAGTGAACGGGAGCTAGAAGGCTACACCTTC.

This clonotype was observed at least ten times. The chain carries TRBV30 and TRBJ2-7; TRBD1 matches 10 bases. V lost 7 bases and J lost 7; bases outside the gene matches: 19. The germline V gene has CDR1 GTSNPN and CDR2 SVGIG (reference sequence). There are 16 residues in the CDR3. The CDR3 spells CAFSTEGTGVIDEQYF. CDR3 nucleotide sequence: TGTGCCTTTTCGACTGAAGGGACAGGGGTAATAGATGAGCAGTACTTC.

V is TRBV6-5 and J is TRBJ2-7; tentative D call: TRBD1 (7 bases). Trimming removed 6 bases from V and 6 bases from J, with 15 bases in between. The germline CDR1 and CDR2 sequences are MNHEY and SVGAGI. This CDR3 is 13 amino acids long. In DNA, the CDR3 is TGTGCCAGCAGGCAGGGGGGCAGGGTCGAGCAGTACTTC. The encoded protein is CASRQGGRVEQYF.

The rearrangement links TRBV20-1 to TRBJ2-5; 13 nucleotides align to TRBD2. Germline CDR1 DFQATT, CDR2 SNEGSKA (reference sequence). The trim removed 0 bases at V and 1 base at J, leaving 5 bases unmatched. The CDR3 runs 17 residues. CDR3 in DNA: TGCAGTGCTAGAGATCCCCGGACTAGCGGGAGCCAAGAGACCCAGTACTTC. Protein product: CSARDPRTSGSQETQYF.

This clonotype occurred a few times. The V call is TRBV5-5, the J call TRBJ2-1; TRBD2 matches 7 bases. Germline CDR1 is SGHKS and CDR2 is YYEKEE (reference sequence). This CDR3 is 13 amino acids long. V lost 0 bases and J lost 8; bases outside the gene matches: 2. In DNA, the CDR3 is TGTGCCAGCAGCTTGGTAGCGGGCTATGAGCAGTTCTTC. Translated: CASSLVAGYEQFF.

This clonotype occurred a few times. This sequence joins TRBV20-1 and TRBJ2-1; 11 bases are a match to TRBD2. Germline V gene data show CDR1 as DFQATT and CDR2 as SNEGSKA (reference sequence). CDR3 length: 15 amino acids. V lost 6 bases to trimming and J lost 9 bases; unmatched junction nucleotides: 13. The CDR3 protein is CSAPPRLAGWGEQFF. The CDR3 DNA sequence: TGCAGTGCACCGCCCCGACTAGCGGGATGGGGTGAGCAGTTCTTC.

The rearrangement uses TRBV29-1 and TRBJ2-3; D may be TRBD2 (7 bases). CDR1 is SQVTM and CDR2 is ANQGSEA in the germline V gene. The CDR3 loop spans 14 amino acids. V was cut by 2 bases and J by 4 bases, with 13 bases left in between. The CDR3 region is CSVETGREPDTQYF. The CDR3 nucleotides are TGCAGCGTTGAAACAGGGCGGGAGCCAGATACGCAGTATTTT.

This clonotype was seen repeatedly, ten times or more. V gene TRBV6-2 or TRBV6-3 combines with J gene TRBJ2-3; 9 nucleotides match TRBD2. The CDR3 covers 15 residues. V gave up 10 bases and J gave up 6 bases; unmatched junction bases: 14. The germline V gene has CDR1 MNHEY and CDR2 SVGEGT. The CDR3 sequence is CATRLAEGRPDTQYF. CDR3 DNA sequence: TGTGCCACCAGACTAGCGGAGGGACGTCCGGATACGCAGTATTTT.

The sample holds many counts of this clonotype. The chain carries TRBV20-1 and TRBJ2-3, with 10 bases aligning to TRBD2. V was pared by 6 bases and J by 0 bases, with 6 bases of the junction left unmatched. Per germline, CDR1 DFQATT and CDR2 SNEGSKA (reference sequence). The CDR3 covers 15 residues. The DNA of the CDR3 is TGCAGTGCCCTCAAGACTAGCGGGAGCACAGATACGCAGTATTTT. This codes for CSALKTSGSTDTQYF.

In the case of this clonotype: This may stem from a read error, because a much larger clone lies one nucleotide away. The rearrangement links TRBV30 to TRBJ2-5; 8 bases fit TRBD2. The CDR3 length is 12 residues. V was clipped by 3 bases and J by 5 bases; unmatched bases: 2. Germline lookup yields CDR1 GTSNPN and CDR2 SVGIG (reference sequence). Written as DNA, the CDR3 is TGTGCCTGGAGGCCGGGGGGGGAGACCCAGTACTTC. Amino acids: CAWRPGGETQYF.

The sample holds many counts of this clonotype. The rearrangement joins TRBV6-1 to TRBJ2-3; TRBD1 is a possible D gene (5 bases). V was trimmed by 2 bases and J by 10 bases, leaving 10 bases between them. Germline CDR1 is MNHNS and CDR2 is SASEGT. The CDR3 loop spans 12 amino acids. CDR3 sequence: CASSEWGSSQYF. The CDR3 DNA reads TGTGCCAGCAGTGAATGGGGCTCCTCGCAGTATTTT.

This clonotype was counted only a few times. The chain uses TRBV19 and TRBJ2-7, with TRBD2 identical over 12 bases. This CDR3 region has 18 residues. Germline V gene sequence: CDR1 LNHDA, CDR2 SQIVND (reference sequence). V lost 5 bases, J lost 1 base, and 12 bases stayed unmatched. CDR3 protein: CASSPPSTSGRFSYEQYF. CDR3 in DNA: TGTGCCAGTAGTCCGCCTTCAACTAGCGGGAGGTTTTCCTACGAGCAGTACTTC. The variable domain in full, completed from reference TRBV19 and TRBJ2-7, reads DGGITQSPKYLFRKEGQNVTLSCEQNLNHDAMYWYRQDPGQGLRLIYYSQIVNDFQKGDIAEGYSVSREKKESFPLTVTSAQKNPTAFYLCASSPPSTSGRFSYEQYFGPGTRLTVT.

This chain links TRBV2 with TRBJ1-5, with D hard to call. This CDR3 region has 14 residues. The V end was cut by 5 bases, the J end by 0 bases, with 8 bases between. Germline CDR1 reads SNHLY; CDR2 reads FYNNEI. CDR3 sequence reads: CASSIGDSNQPQHF. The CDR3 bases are TGTGCCAGCAGTATAGGCGATAGCAATCAGCCCCAGCATTTT. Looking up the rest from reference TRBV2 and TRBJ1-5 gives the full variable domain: EPEVTQTPSHQVTQMGQEVILRCVPISNHLYFYWYRQILGQKVEFLVSFYNNEISEKSEIFDDQFSVERPDGSNFTLKIRSTKLEDSAMYFCASSIGDSNQPQHFGDGTRLSIL.

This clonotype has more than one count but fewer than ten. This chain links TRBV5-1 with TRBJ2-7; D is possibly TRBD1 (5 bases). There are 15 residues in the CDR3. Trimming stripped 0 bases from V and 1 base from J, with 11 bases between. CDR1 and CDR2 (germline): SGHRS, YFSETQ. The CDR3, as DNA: TGCGCCAGCAGCTTGGTCGAGCAGGGTTCCTACGAGCAGTACTTC. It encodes CASSLVEQGSYEQYF.

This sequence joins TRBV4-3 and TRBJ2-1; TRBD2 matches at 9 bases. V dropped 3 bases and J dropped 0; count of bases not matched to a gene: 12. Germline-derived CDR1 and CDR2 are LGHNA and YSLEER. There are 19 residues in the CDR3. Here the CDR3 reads CASSHGFASGKSSYNEQFF. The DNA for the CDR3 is TGCGCCAGCAGCCACGGTTTTGCTAGCGGGAAGAGCTCCTACAATGAGCAGTTCTTC.

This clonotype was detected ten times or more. Here the CDR3 reads CASSYGQGGTGELFF. Here the CDR3 DNA reads TGTGCCAGCAGTTACGGACAAGGAGGGACCGGGGAGCTGTTTTTT. The rearrangement uses TRBV6-6 and TRBJ2-2, with a possible D match to TRBD2 (6 bases). The CDR3 runs to 15 residues. Per the germline V gene, CDR1 is MNHNY and CDR2 is SVGAGI (reference sequence). V was pared by 2 bases and J by 5 bases, with 12 bases between.

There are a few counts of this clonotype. CDR3 nucleotides: TGTGCCAGCAGCTTATGGACGGCAGATACGCAGTATTTT. This codes for CASSLWTADTQYF. The J gene is TRBJ2-3, the V gene TRBV7-3; D gene uncertain. This CDR3 spans 13 amino acids. Germline assignment: CDR1 SGHTA and CDR2 FQGTGA. The V end lost 2 bases, the J end lost 4 bases, and 7 bases lay between the germline ends.

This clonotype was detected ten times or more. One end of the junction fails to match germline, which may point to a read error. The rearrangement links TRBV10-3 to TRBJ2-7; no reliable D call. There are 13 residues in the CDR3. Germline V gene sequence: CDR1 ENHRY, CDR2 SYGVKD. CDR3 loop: CAISESTQYGQYF. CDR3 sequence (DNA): TGTGCCATCAGTGAGTCGACTCAGTACGGGCAGTACTTC.